The T cell receptor beta chain described here comes from a study of PD-1 blockade in mismatch repair-deficient tumors (dated by TCRdb to the late 2010s). Study-level background: Between September 2013 and late 2016, some 92 consecutive patients with about a dozen mismatch repair-deficient cancer types, all previously treated and progressing, were enrolled in the trial. Deep sequencing of TCR CDR3 regions was used to track tumor-associated T cell clones in peripheral blood of patients responding to PD-1 blockade.

This clone was counted a single time. The specificity of this receptor is unknown. Base qualities are not recorded, but no much larger clone differs from it by a single base. Library construction relied on the immunoSEQ multiplex PCR assay. TCRdb provides this immuneACCESS table in a form limited to in-frame rearrangements. Some clones are lacking; in checked studies, under half of them reflect an unresolved V gene, and why the rest are absent is not known. Counted in this sample were over 100,000 clones; 60% to 85% of them appeared once. About 5.1% of the sample goes to the ten largest clones. Mismatch repair deficiency was established in every enrolled patient by polymerase chain reaction or immunohistochemistry. A few patients who responded to pembrolizumab therapy underwent TCR sequencing. The phase II trial prospectively tested pembrolizumab PD-1 blockade in advanced mismatch repair-deficient cancers regardless of tissue of origin. Peripheral blood T cell samples were serially collected before and at multiple times after PD-1 blockade was started. The timing of each blood sample was reported as weeks after the first dose of pembrolizumab.

On the study overall, not on this receptor specifically: Tumor-resident clones, often undetectable in blood before treatment, expanded rapidly after pembrolizumab and then contracted, generally before radiologic responses.

The TCR was taken from an adult with mismatch repair-deficient cancer. Here the sequenced sample was peripheral blood, taken approximately 64 weeks after starting pembrolizumab.

CDR3 region: CASSSTSGILSYEQYF. The nucleotide sequence reads TGTGCCAGCAGCTCGACAAGCGGGATCCTCTCCTACGAGCAGTACTTC. This receptor chain uses TRBV11-3 and TRBJ2-7, with 7 junctional bases fitting TRBD2. Inclusive of the bounding cysteine and phenylalanine, the CDR3 is 16 residues long. The only DNA kept is the CDR3, 48 bases in frame from the first base. Based on the germline V gene, the CDR1 and CDR2 sequences are SGHNT and YENEEA. Relative to germline, V is missing 4 bases and J is missing 0 bases, with 9 bases of the junction outside any gene match.